The 26 T cell receptor beta chains below were found in one sample sequenced in a study of cytomegalovirus exposure and HLA in healthy donors. PCR primers comprised 60 Vbeta and 13 Jbeta primers. Sequencing was performed with immunoSEQ multiplex PCR; in TCRdb, only in-frame clones are kept and a portion is missing. Among around 120,000 clones listed, roughly four fifths were seen once. Sequences were obtained from PBMCs. Receptors were obtained from a male donor in good health and CMV-seropositive.

Only one count was recorded for this clone. J is TRBJ1-1 and V is TRBV27; 7 nucleotides agree with TRBD1. V lost 5 bases, J lost 6 bases, and 6 bases stayed unmatched. The CDR3 totals 13 residues. Germline V gene lookup returns CDR1 MNHEY and CDR2 SMNVEV (reference sequence). The CDR3 DNA is TGTGCCAGCAGTATTCTAACAGGGGCTGAAGCTTTCTTT. Translation gives CASSILTGAEAFF.

The table lists this clone with a count of one. This chain joins TRBV7-3 and TRBJ2-1, with a tentative D call TRBD2 (6 bases). The CDR3 consists of 14 residues. Deletions cut 4 bases from V and 0 bases from J, with 7 bases between. Germline CDR1 is SGHTA and CDR2 is FQGTGA. CDR3 sequence: CASSYGSSYNEQFF. In DNA, the CDR3 is TGTGCCAGCAGCTACGGGAGCTCCTACAATGAGCAGTTCTTC. Drawing the rest from reference TRBV7-3 and TRBJ2-1, the complete variable domain is GAGVSQTPSNKVTEKGKYVELRCDPISGHTALYWYRQSLGQGPEFLIYFQGTGAADDSGLPNDRFFAVRPEGSVSTLKIQRTERGDSAVYLCASSYGSSYNEQFFGPGTRLTVL.

The chain is built from TRBV5-6 and TRBJ2-6; D remains ambiguous. This CDR3 is built from 15 residues. V gave up 1 base and J gave up 1 base, with 6 bases separating them. Germline assignment: CDR1 SGHDT and CDR2 YYEEEE. CDR3 DNA sequence: TGTGCCAGCAGCTTGATCCATTCTGGGGCCAACGTCCTGACTTTC. It translates to CASSLIHSGANVLTF.

V is TRBV10-3 and J is TRBJ2-2; maybe TRBD2 (5 bases). V lost 10 bases and J lost 7, with 19 bases in between. CDR1 is ENHRY, CDR2 SYGVKD, per germline. The CDR3 extends over 14 amino acids. CDR3 DNA: TGTGCCACTACGGAAGACCCCCGGGGCGGGGAGCTGTTTTTT. This encodes CATTEDPRGGELFF.

This sequence joins TRBV7-2 and TRBJ2-7, with 9 bases lining up with TRBD2. Germline lookup yields CDR1 SGHTA and CDR2 FQGNSA. V shed 5 bases, J shed 7 bases, and the junction held 12 bases outside the gene matches. This CDR3 contains 15 residues. CDR3 sequence (DNA): TGTGCCAGCAGCAAAGGGCTAGCGGGAACGGGAGAGCAGTACTTC. Its translation: CASSKGLAGTGEQYF. The full variable domain, with the rest looked up from reference TRBV7-2 and TRBJ2-7, is GAGVSQSPSNKVTEKGKDVELRCDPISGHTALYWYRQSLGQGLEFLIYFQGNSAPDKSGLPSDRFSAERTGGSVSTLTIQRTQQEDSAVYLCASSKGLAGTGEQYFGPGTRLTVT.

The chain carries TRBV13 and TRBJ2-7; D is possibly TRBD1 (6 bases). Germline loops: CDR1 PRHDT, CDR2 FYEKMQ (reference sequence). V was shortened by 3 bases and J by 1 base, with 7 bases between the two germline ends. The CDR3 runs 13 residues. CDR3 in amino acids: CASSFRGSYEQYF. CDR3 in DNA: TGTGCCAGCAGCTTCAGGGGATCCTACGAGCAGTACTTC.

The chain is built from TRBV7-3 and TRBJ2-2; D is possibly TRBD2 (7 bases). Germline assignment: CDR1 SGHTA and CDR2 FQGTGA. CDR3 length: 16 residues. The germline V and J ends were trimmed by 4 bases and 6 bases, with 18 bases remaining between them. CDR3 protein: CASSSKAGGPAGELFF. The CDR3 nucleotides read TGTGCCAGCAGCTCTAAGGCCGGGGGGCCGGCCGGGGAGCTGTTTTTT.

The chain joins TRBV28 to TRBJ1-2; D is unclear. The CDR3 extends over 12 amino acids. The V end lost 5 bases, the J end lost 4 bases, and 8 bases lay between the germline ends. CDR1 is MDHEN and CDR2 is SYDVKM in the germline V gene. The CDR3 DNA sequence: TGTGCCAGCAGTGGTCTACTCTATGGCTACACCTTC. Residues: CASSGLLYGYTF.

The rearrangement links TRBV19 to TRBJ2-5; 12 nucleotides line up with TRBD2. The J call could be wrong; TRBJ2-7 is a better fit for the DNA end. The CDR3 loop spans 14 amino acids. Germline assignment: CDR1 LNHDA and CDR2 SQIVND (reference sequence). The CDR3 is CASSAGLAGYEQYF. CDR3 DNA sequence: TGTGCCAGTAGTGCTGGACTAGCGGGGTACGAGCAGTACTTC.

V gene TRBV18 combines with J gene TRBJ2-7; 8 bases line up with TRBD1. The junction had 3 bases not matched to a gene; V was cut back by 3 bases and J by 2 bases. Looked up from germline, CDR1 is KGHSH and CDR2 is LQKENI. The CDR3 is made up of 14 amino acids. As DNA, the CDR3 is TGTGCCAGCTCACCCGAGGACAGGGCCTACGAGCAGTACTTC. It codes for CASSPEDRAYEQYF.

This chain connects TRBV7-9 to TRBJ2-1, with a possible D match to TRBD1 (6 bases). There are 13 residues in the CDR3. The V and J ends lost 8 bases and 11 bases respectively, with 19 bases between them. CDR1 and CDR2 from the germline V gene are SEHNR and FQNEAQ (reference sequence). As DNA, the CDR3 is TGTGCCAGCCCAAAGGCCAGGGGTAGGAAGCAGTTCTTC. This gives the protein CASPKARGRKQFF.

The V gene is TRBV2, the J gene TRBJ2-2; D may be TRBD2 (6 bases). The germline V gene encodes CDR1 SNHLY and CDR2 FYNNEI. The CDR3 has 16 residues. Trimming shortened V by 4 bases and J by 5 bases, and 17 bases separated the two germline ends. The CDR3, as DNA: TGTGCCAGCAGTGTTGGAGGGGTTGATAGGACCGGGGAGCTGTTTTTT. This gives the protein CASSVGGVDRTGELFF. The full variable domain, completed using reference TRBV2 and TRBJ2-2, is EPEVTQTPSHQVTQMGQEVILRCVPISNHLYFYWYRQILGQKVEFLVSFYNNEISEKSEIFDDQFSVERPDGSNFTLKIRSTKLEDSAMYFCASSVGGVDRTGELFFGEGSRLTVL.

This chain links TRBV18 with TRBJ2-1; no clear D gene. The CDR3 is made up of 14 amino acids. Trimming removed 2 bases from V and 1 base from J, with 6 bases in between. Germline V CDR1 and CDR2: KGHSH, LQKENI. CDR3 coding DNA: TGTGCCAGCTCACCAAGCGTATCCTACAATGAGCAGTTCTTC. This sequence encodes CASSPSVSYNEQFF.

The J gene is TRBJ1-2, the V gene TRBV7-3; weak D call: TRBD1 (5 bases). This CDR3 comprises 15 residues. Germline V lookup: CDR1 SGHTA, CDR2 FQGTGA. V was shortened by 2 bases and J by 4 bases, with 14 bases between the two germline ends. This CDR3 is CASSLGPSRGYGYTF. The CDR3 DNA sequence: TGTGCCAGCAGCTTAGGGCCTTCAAGGGGCTATGGCTACACCTTC.

The chain links TRBV7-2 to TRBJ2-5; the match to TRBD2 covers 8 bases. CDR1 is SGHTA and CDR2 is FQGNSA in the germline V gene. V trimming: 5 bases; J trimming: 7 bases; junction bases outside the gene matches: 12. CDR3 length equals 15 residues. CDR3 coding DNA: TGTGCCAGCAGCCCCGCGCGAGCGGGAGATGTGACCCAGTACTTC. Translated: CASSPARAGDVTQYF.

The chain links TRBV5-6 to TRBJ2-2, with 8 bases matching TRBD2. Germline CDR1 reads SGHDT; CDR2 reads YYEEEE. Unmatched junction bases numbered 5, after V lost 4 bases and J lost 6 bases. CDR3 length equals 14 residues. Written as DNA, the CDR3 is TGTGCCAGCAGCCCGGGACTAGGGGCCGGGGAGCTGTTTTTT. The encoded protein is CASSPGLGAGELFF.

J is TRBJ2-1 and V is TRBV4-2; 7 bases match TRBD1. CDR3 length: 16 residues. V was clipped by 0 bases and J by 0 bases; unmatched bases: 2. Germline CDR1 is LGHNA and CDR2 is YNFKEQ. CDR3 bases: TGTGCCAGCAGCCAAGATAACAGGGGCTCCTACAATGAGCAGTTCTTC. Translating gives CASSQDNRGSYNEQFF.

V is TRBV28 and J is TRBJ1-1; 7 bases align to TRBD1. This CDR3 is built from 17 residues. Germline values: CDR1 MDHEN, CDR2 SYDVKM. The V segment lost 3 bases and the J segment 0 bases; nucleotides outside the gene matches: 10. CDR3 amino acids: CASSLQTGALMNTEAFF. The CDR3 bases are TGTGCCAGCAGTTTGCAAACAGGGGCGCTCATGAACACTGAAGCTTTCTTT.

CDR3 DNA: TGCAGCGCCTATCTCGGGGGGAATGAGCAGTTCTTC. As protein: CSAYLGGNEQFF. This chain connects TRBV29-1 to TRBJ2-1, with 7 bases aligning to TRBD2. This CDR3 is 12 amino acids long. The germline CDR1 and CDR2 sequences are SQVTM and ANQGSEA. V lost 7 bases, J lost 7 bases, and 7 bases stayed unmatched.

The chain uses TRBV7-8 and TRBJ2-7, with 9 bases matching TRBD2. V lost 0 bases and J lost 2; bases outside the gene matches: 2. The CDR3 runs 15 residues. CDR1 SGHVS and CDR2 FQNEAQ come from the germline V gene. This chain's CDR3 is CASSLAASGTYEQYF. CDR3 sequence (DNA): TGTGCCAGCAGCTTAGCGGCTAGCGGGACCTACGAGCAGTACTTC.

This rearrangement joins TRBV7-3 to TRBJ2-1, with TRBD2 matching over 10 bases. The ends lost 4 bases at V and 9 bases at J; junction bases unmatched: 9. Looked up from germline, CDR1 is SGHTA and CDR2 is FQGTGA. The CDR3 length is 15 residues. The CDR3 DNA follows: TGTGCCAGCAGCTCGCTAGCGGGAGTACGAAGTGAGCAGTTCTTC. Residues: CASSSLAGVRSEQFF.

The chain combines TRBV2 with TRBJ2-3; 13 nucleotides line up with TRBD2. V shed 9 bases and J 2 bases; nucleotides not matched to a gene: 5. Germline CDR1 is SNHLY and CDR2 is FYNNEI. The CDR3 covers 15 residues. DNA for the CDR3: TGTGCCAGTGCAACTAGCGGGAGGGCCACAGATACGCAGTATTTT. This codes for CASATSGRATDTQYF.

The chain links TRBV28 to TRBJ1-3; 12 bases map to TRBD1. Germline assignment: CDR1 MDHEN and CDR2 SYDVKM. V shed 4 bases, J shed 4 bases, and the junction held 5 bases outside the gene matches. The length of the CDR3 is 16 residues. The chain's CDR3 is CASSSRDRGPGNTIYF. In nucleotides, the CDR3 is TGTGCCAGCAGTTCCCGGGACAGGGGGCCCGGAAACACCATATATTTT.

This chain uses TRBV10-3 with TRBJ2-3, with 8 bases identical to TRBD1. The J segment lost 9 bases and the V segment lost 4 bases, leaving 6 bases of the junction unmatched. Germline V gene data show CDR1 as ENHRY and CDR2 as SYGVKD. CDR3 length: 13 amino acids. CDR3 sequence (DNA): TGTGCCATCAGTGCCGGGACAGGTGAAACGCAGTATTTT. Protein sequence: CAISAGTGETQYF.

The genes are TRBV18 and TRBJ2-1; TRBD2 matches 10 bases. Looked up from germline, CDR1 is KGHSH and CDR2 is LQKENI. J was trimmed by 3 bases and V by 3 bases; bases with no gene match: 2. The CDR3 runs 15 residues. CDR3 region: CASSPRTSGYNEQFF. DNA of the CDR3: TGTGCCAGCTCACCCCGGACTAGCGGCTACAATGAGCAGTTCTTC.

The V gene is TRBV19, the J gene TRBJ1-2; 10 positions agree with TRBD1. From germline, CDR1 is LNHDA and CDR2 SQIVND (reference sequence). The CDR3 is made up of 14 amino acids. V shed 5 bases and J 2 bases; nucleotides not matched to a gene: 2. The CDR3 loop reads CASSPDRGNYGYTF. CDR3 nucleotides: TGTGCCAGTAGTCCGGACAGGGGGAACTATGGCTACACCTTC.